This T cell receptor beta chain emerged from a study of blood T cell repertoires in COVID-19. At the level of the study: Samples taken during acute and convalescent COVID-19 were collected in the United States, Italy and Spain. PBMCs, B-cell-depleted T cells, or T cells provided the cDNA or gDNA that made up the material.

This clone was seen once. In the authors' workflow: Estimated nucleated cell counts came from reference gene primer amplification. Some clones are missing from TCRdb's copy, which holds only in-frame ones; the method was immunoSEQ multiplex PCR. The V and J calls and clone size are taken from that table; D and trimming were inferred from the DNA. Among some 50,000 clones listed, about four fifths were seen once. The CDR3 sequence is 16 residues long. With 6 bases clipped from V and 3 bases from J, the junction kept 12 bases outside the gene matches. The sample was peripheral blood. The V call is TRBV23-1, the J call TRBJ2-7, with 9 bases fitting TRBD2. TRBV23-1 carries the ORF label, with uncertain function. The origin of this receptor is a human donor in a cohort sampled during active COVID-19. In nucleotides, the CDR3 is TGCGCCAGCAGACCGACACGGACTAGCGAGCACTACGAGCAGTACTTC. Translated, it gives CASRPTRTSEHYEQYF.